This TCR beta chain was retrieved from a study of cytomegalovirus exposure and HLA in healthy donors. General observations from the study: Across donors, most TCRs were seen rarely, yet some public ones were widespread. One later analysis reportedly identified an Asian-associated ancestry cluster that showed fewer N-insertions than the approximately 700-donor mean.

PCR involved 60 Vbeta and 13 Jbeta primers. In the study's own analysis: A later analysis counted 65 million to 95 million unique TCR beta chains, some 11 million shared. TCRdb's table, derived via immunoSEQ multiplex PCR, lists solely in-frame clones and lacks some. V, J and clone size are taken as reported in that table, and D and trimming were inferred from the DNA itself. The table records 140,000 to 150,000 clones, 76% of them present only once. V lost 5 bases and J lost 8; bases outside the gene matches: 8. The CDR3 consists of 15 residues. Germline V gene lookup returns CDR1 MDHEN and CDR2 SYDVKM. Notes on this clone: Its cognate antigen is unknown.

Sequences were obtained from PBMCs. The source of this sequence is a woman in her 40s in good health and CMV-seronegative. The chain couples TRBV28 to TRBJ1-4; 10 bases align to TRBD1. CDR3 sequence reads: CASSTSDRGSEKLFF. In DNA form, the CDR3 reads TGTGCCAGCAGTACCTCGGACAGGGGGTCGGAAAAACTGTTTTTT.